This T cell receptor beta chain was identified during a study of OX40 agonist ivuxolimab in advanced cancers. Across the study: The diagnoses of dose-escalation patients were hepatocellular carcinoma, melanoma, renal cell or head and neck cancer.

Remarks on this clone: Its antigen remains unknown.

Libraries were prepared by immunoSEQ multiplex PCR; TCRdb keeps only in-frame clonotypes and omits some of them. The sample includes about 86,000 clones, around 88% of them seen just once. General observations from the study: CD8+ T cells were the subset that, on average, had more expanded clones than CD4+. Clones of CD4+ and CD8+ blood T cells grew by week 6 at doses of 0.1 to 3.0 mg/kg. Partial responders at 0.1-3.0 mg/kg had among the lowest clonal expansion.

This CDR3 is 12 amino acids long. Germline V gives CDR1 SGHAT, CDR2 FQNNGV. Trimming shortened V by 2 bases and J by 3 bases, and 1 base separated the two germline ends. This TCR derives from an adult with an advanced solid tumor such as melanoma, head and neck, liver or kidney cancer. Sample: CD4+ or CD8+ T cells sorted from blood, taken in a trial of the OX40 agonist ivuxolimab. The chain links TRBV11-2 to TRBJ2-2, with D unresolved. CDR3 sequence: CASSLYTGELFF. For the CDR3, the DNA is TGTGCCAGCAGCTTATACACCGGGGAGCTGTTTTTT. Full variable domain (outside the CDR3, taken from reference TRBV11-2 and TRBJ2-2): EAGVAQSPRYKIIEKRQSVAFWCNPISGHATLYWYQQILGQGPKLLIQFQNNGVVDDSQLPKDRFSAERLKGVDSTLKIQPAKLEDSAVYLCASSLYTGELFFGEGSRLTVL.